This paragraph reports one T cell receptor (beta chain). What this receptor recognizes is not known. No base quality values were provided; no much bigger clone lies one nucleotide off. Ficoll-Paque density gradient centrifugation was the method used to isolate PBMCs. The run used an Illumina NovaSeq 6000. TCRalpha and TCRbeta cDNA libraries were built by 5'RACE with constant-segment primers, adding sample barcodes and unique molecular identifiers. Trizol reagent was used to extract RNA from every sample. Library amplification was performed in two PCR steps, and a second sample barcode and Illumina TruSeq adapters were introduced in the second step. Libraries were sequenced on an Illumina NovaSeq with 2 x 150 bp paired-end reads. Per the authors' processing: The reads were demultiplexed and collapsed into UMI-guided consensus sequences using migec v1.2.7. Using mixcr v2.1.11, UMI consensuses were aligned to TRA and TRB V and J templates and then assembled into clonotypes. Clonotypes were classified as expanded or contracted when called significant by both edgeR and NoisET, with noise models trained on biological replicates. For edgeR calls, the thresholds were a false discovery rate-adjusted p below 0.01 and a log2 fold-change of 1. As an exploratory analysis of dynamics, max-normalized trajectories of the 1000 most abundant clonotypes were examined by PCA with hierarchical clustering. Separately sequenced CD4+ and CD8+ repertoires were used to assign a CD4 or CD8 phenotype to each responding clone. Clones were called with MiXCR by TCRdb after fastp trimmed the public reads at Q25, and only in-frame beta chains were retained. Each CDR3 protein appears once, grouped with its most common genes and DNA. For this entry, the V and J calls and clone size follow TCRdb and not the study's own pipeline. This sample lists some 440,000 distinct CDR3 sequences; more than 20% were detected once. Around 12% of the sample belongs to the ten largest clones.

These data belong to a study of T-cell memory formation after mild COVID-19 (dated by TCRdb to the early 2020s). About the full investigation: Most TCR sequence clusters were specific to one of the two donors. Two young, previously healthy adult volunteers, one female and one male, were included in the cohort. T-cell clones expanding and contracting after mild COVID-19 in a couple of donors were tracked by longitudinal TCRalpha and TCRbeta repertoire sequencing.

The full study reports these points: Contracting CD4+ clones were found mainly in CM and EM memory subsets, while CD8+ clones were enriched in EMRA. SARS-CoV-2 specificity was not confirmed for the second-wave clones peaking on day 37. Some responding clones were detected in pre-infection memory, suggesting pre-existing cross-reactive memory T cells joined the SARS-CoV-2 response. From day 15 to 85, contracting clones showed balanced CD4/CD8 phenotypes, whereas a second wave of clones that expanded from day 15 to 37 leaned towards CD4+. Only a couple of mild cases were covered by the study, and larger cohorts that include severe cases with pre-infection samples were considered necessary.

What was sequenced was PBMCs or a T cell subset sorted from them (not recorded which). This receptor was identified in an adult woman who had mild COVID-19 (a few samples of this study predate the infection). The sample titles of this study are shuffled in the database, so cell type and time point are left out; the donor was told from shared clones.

At the DNA level, the sequence is TGTGCCAGCAGCGTAGATTCAGGGGAGGGGGTGCAGTACTTC. It translates as CASSVDSGEGVQYF. Rearrangement joined TRBV9 to TRBJ2-7; TRBD2 is a weak D gene call, 7 bases matching. V gives up 0 bases and J gives up 9 bases, and the segment between their germline ends measures 16 bases. Its CDR3 holds 14 amino acids, cysteine through phenylalanine. Here the CDR3 DNA is all that survives: 42 bases in frame from base 1. Reading the germline V gene gives CDR1 SGDLS and CDR2 YYNGEE.